Sequencing of this T cell receptor beta chain was carried out in a study of blood T cells in healthy people across ages. This clonotype was seen a few times. A second PCR, run for about 7 to 11 cycles, used a sample-barcoded 5' primer plus a J-beta primer mix. TCRdb recomputed calls from the 5' RACE reads with MiXCR, one row per CDR3 protein. This sample has over 1,500,000 distinct CDR3 sequences; about two fifths occur once, and the top ten carry 23%. The V and J ends lost 5 bases and 0 bases respectively, with 12 bases between them. CDR1 is SGHTA, CDR2 FQGTGA, per germline. The CDR3 sequence is 15 residues long.

The sequence was collected from a human donor in good health. V usage is TRBV7-3 and J usage is TRBJ2-3, with D unresolved. The sequencing sample was made of blood. The CDR3 loop is CASSAYGLSTDTQYF. The CDR3 nucleotides are TGTGCCAGCAGCGCCTATGGTTTAAGCACAGATACGCAGTATTTT.